The next 32 T cell receptor beta chains were all read from a single sample in a study of blood T cell repertoires in COVID-19. Generated by immunoSEQ multiplex PCR, the TCRdb table keeps only in-frame clones and is missing some. The sample shows over 90,000 clones, 80% to 90% of them seen only once. The sequenced sample consisted of peripheral blood. The receptor set was obtained from a man aged 40-55 years with active or convalescent COVID-19.

This sequence joins TRBV11-2 and TRBJ1-5; D is ambiguous. Trimming cost V 0 bases and J 6 bases, with 6 bases left between them. The CDR3 is 13 amino acids. Germline-derived CDR1 and CDR2 are SGHAT and FQNNGV. The CDR3 bases are TGTGCCAGCAGCTTAGATCGGGGTCAGCCCCAGCATTTT. Translating it yields CASSLDRGQPQHF.

The gene calls are TRBV7-2 and TRBJ2-5; TRBD2 matches at 15 bases. The germline V gene encodes CDR1 SGHTA and CDR2 FQGNSA. V shed 5 bases, J shed 2 bases, and the junction held 0 bases outside the gene matches. The CDR3 is 15 amino acids. The CDR3: CASSGLAGGQETQYF. CDR3 nucleotide sequence: TGTGCCAGCAGCGGACTAGCGGGGGGGCAAGAGACCCAGTACTTC.

The J gene is TRBJ2-7, the V gene TRBV12-1; TRBD1, as called in the table, went unchecked against the DNA. TRBV12-1 is given as a pseudogene. This CDR3 comprises 13 residues. This CDR3 reads CASSFIDRYEQYF. The CDR3 nucleotides are TGTGCCAGCAGCTTTATTGACAGGTACGAGCAGTACTTC.

The V and J genes are TRBV5-1 and TRBJ1-4, with 8 bases lining up with TRBD1. The germline V gene encodes CDR1 SGHRS and CDR2 YFSETQ. With V trimmed by 2 bases and J by 2 bases, 2 bases remained unmatched. CDR3 length: 15 amino acids. The CDR3 coding sequence is TGCGCCAGCAGCTTCCAGGGGGCGACTAATGAAAAACTGTTTTTT. As protein: CASSFQGATNEKLFF. Based on the CDR3 plus reference TRBV5-1 and TRBJ1-4, the full variable domain is KAGVTQTPRYLIKTRGQQVTLSCSPISGHRSVSWYQQTPGQGLQFLFEYFSETQRNKGNFPGRFSGRQFSNSRSEMNVSTLELGDSALYLCASSFQGATNEKLFFGSGTQLSVL.

The CDR3: CASSAQTSFYEQYF. The CDR3 nucleotides read TGTGCCAGCTCAGCCCAGACTAGTTTCTACGAGCAGTACTTC. The rearrangement uses TRBV18 and TRBJ2-7; tentative D call: TRBD2 (6 bases). Between the trimmed V and J ends, which lost 5 bases and 3 bases, there was a span of 14 bases. From germline, CDR1 is KGHSH and CDR2 LQKENI. This CDR3 has 14 residues.

The chain combines TRBV6-5 with TRBJ2-3, with D possibly being TRBD1 (5 bases). The V gene's germline CDR1 is MNHEY and CDR2 SVGAGI. Trimming took 3 bases from V and 4 from J, leaving 17 bases between them. The CDR3 runs 16 residues. This chain's CDR3 is CASSYSPRVLADTQYF. CDR3 in DNA: TGTGCCAGCAGTTATAGTCCCAGGGTGCTCGCAGATACGCAGTATTTT.

The chain has TRBV4-3 and TRBJ2-6; D is perhaps TRBD2 (7 bases). CDR1 LGHNA and CDR2 YSLEER come from the germline V gene. The CDR3 runs to 19 residues. Trimming pared 0 bases from V and 0 bases from J, leaving 15 bases between. The CDR3 spells CASSQDYGGGYSGANVLTF. CDR3 in DNA: TGCGCCAGCAGCCAAGATTATGGGGGGGGCTACTCTGGGGCCAACGTCCTGACTTTC.

This sequence joins TRBV4-2 and TRBJ1-1; D perhaps matches TRBD1 (5 bases). The CDR3 consists of 17 residues. CDR1 and CDR2 from the germline V gene are LGHNA and YNFKEQ. V was trimmed by 0 bases and J by 1 base, leaving 15 bases between them. The CDR3 region has the DNA TGTGCCAGCAGCCAAGAGGCTCCAGGGTTAGGGAACACTGAAGCTTTCTTT. It is translated as CASSQEAPGLGNTEAFF.

The rearrangement uses TRBV24-1 and TRBJ2-5; 11 bases line up with TRBD1. Per germline, CDR1 KGHDR and CDR2 SFDVKD. The V segment lost 5 bases and the J segment 2 bases; nucleotides outside the gene matches: 6. The CDR3 loop spans 16 amino acids. CDR3 coding DNA: TGTGCCACCAGTGCCGGACAGGGGGCGAGGCAAGAGACCCAGTACTTC. Translated: CATSAGQGARQETQYF.

V gene TRBV12-3 or TRBV12-4 combines with J gene TRBJ1-2; D is possibly TRBD1 (5 bases). The germline V and J ends were trimmed by 7 bases and 8 bases, with 14 bases remaining between them. This CDR3 is 12 amino acids long. In nucleotides, the CDR3 is TGTGCCAGCACCATGGGACTGCCGGGCTACACCTTC. Translation gives CASTMGLPGYTF.

V is TRBV7-2 and J is TRBJ1-6; the D gene is possibly TRBD1 (6 bases). CDR3 length equals 13 residues. CDR1 is SGHTA and CDR2 is FQGNSA in the germline V gene. Trimming cost V 5 bases and J 7 bases, with 9 bases left between them. CDR3 sequence: CASSEGQNSPLHF. DNA of the CDR3: TGTGCCAGCAGCGAAGGACAGAATTCACCCCTCCACTTT. The full variable domain, its missing parts supplied by reference TRBV7-2 and TRBJ1-6, is GAGVSQSPSNKVTEKGKDVELRCDPISGHTALYWYRQSLGQGLEFLIYFQGNSAPDKSGLPSDRFSAERTGGSVSTLTIQRTQQEDSAVYLCASSEGQNSPLHFGNGTRLTVT.

The gene calls are TRBV7-9 and TRBJ2-1; TRBD2 matches at 12 bases. Germline CDR1 and CDR2: SEHNR and FQNEAQ (reference sequence). The length of the CDR3 is 15 residues. The J segment lost 10 bases and the V segment lost 5 bases, leaving 9 bases of the junction unmatched. The CDR3 spells CASSKLAGGSGEQFF. The CDR3, as DNA: TGTGCCAGCAGCAAACTAGCGGGGGGCTCTGGGGAGCAGTTCTTC.

The chain couples TRBV11-1 to TRBJ2-1; TRBD2 might be the D (5 bases). V was clipped by 5 bases and J by 7 bases, with 21 bases between them. The germline V gene has CDR1 SGHAT and CDR2 FQDESV (reference sequence). The CDR3 contains 16 residues. The CDR3 spells CASSQTVSTTGNEQFF. The CDR3 bases are TGTGCCAGCAGCCAGACGGTGTCGACTACGGGGAATGAGCAGTTCTTC.

The chain uses TRBV24-1 and TRBJ2-3; 7 bases line up with TRBD2. The germline V gene encodes CDR1 KGHDR and CDR2 SFDVKD. The J segment lost 1 base and the V segment lost 0 bases, leaving 0 bases of the junction unmatched. The CDR3 is 15 amino acids. The DNA of the CDR3 is TGTGCCACCAGTGATTTGGGGGGGGGCACAGATACGCAGTATTTT. Its translation is CATSDLGGGTDTQYF.

V gene TRBV7-2 combines with J gene TRBJ2-1; TRBD2 matches 12 bases. Germline CDR1 and CDR2: SGHTA and FQGNSA. The CDR3 is 18 residues long. V trimming: 6 bases; J trimming: 7 bases; junction bases outside the gene matches: 16. The DNA of the CDR3 is TGTGCCAGCAGACCCCCGGGAACACTAGCGGGGGGCGGGAATGAGCAGTTCTTC. It translates to CASRPPGTLAGGGNEQFF.

This clone came up once. This chain joins TRBV20-1 and TRBJ1-2, with D possibly TRBD1 on 5 matching bases. Trimming cost V 3 bases and J 1 base, with 9 bases left between them. Germline loops: CDR1 DFQATT, CDR2 SNEGSKA (reference sequence). This CDR3 has 13 residues. The CDR3 here is CSASSDINYGYTF. DNA of the CDR3: TGCAGTGCTAGTTCGGACATTAACTATGGCTACACCTTC.

This rearrangement joins TRBV5-6 to TRBJ2-7; 12 bases are a match to TRBD2. The junction had 11 bases not matched to a gene; V was cut back by 4 bases and J by 0 bases. Germline CDR1 and CDR2: SGHDT and YYEEEE. This CDR3 comprises 18 residues. CDR3 sequence: CASSTMTSGGDSSYEQYF. The CDR3 nucleotides are TGTGCCAGCAGCACAATGACTAGCGGGGGAGATAGCTCCTACGAGCAGTACTTC.

The chain joins TRBV29-1 to TRBJ1-2; D is uncertain. This CDR3 has 13 amino acids. V was shortened by 4 bases and J by 4 bases, with 13 bases between the two germline ends. The germline V gene encodes CDR1 SQVTM and CDR2 ANQGSEA. The CDR3 reads CSVAGKLTYGYTF. For the CDR3, the DNA is TGCAGCGTTGCAGGAAAGCTAACCTATGGCTACACCTTC. The full variable domain, completed using reference TRBV29-1 and TRBJ1-2, is SAVISQKPSRDICQRGTSLTIQCQVDSQVTMMFWYRQQPGQSLTLIATANQGSEATYESGFVIDKFPISRPNLTFSTLTVSNMSPEDSSIYLCSVAGKLTYGYTFGSGTRLTVV.

This rearrangement joins TRBV4-3 to TRBJ1-6; D is ambiguous. The CDR3 has 16 amino acids. V lost 3 bases, J lost 3 bases, and 12 bases lay in between. Germline V gene sequence: CDR1 LGHNA, CDR2 YSLEER. The DNA for the CDR3 is TGCGCCAGCAGCCATGGAGAAGGCAACTATAATTCACCCCTCCACTTT. Protein: CASSHGEGNYNSPLHF.

V is TRBV12-3 or TRBV12-4 and J is TRBJ1-3; the D gene is possibly TRBD1 (6 bases). This CDR3 is built from 12 residues. Trimming left V 7 bases short and J 4 bases short, with 8 bases between. DNA of the CDR3: TGTGCCAGCACAGGGGTAGGAAACACCATATATTTT. This gives the protein CASTGVGNTIYF.

Worth noting for this clone: One junction end does not reproduce the germline sequence, and a read error may be involved. The CDR3 sequence: CSGLSTDTQYF. The CDR3 region has the DNA TGTTCGGGACTAAGCACAGATACGCAGTATTTT. The gene calls are TRBV20-1 and TRBJ2-3; 7 bases are a match to TRBD2. This CDR3 spans 11 amino acids. CDR1 and CDR2 (germline): DFQATT, SNEGSKA (reference sequence).

V is TRBV20-1 and J is TRBJ1-2; D is ambiguous. The V gene lost 7 bases and the J gene lost 2 bases, with 8 bases spanning the gap. CDR1 DFQATT and CDR2 SNEGSKA come from the germline V gene (reference sequence). This CDR3 comprises 11 residues. The CDR3 loop reads CSGLANYGYTF. The DNA of the CDR3 is TGCAGTGGCTTGGCCAACTATGGCTACACCTTC.

This clone was detected once. The genes are TRBV5-1 and TRBJ1-1; possible D gene TRBD1, 5 bases. The V gene lost 4 bases and the J gene lost 7 bases, with 11 bases spanning the gap. CDR3 length equals 12 residues. Germline V CDR1 and CDR2: SGHRS, YFSETQ. The CDR3 loop is CASSPQGSEAFF. The CDR3 DNA reads as TGCGCCAGCAGCCCCCAGGGTAGTGAAGCTTTCTTT.

The chain links TRBV6-5 to TRBJ1-2, with D unclear. Trimming stripped 8 bases from V and 0 bases from J, with 7 bases between. This CDR3 has 12 amino acids. CDR1 and CDR2 (germline): MNHEY, SVGAGI. CDR3 in amino acids: CASGLPNYGYTF. For the CDR3, the DNA is TGTGCCAGCGGACTTCCTAACTATGGCTACACCTTC.

The V gene is TRBV3-1 (or the pseudogene TRBV3-2), the J gene TRBJ1-1; D remains ambiguous. The CDR3 extends over 15 amino acids. Germline V CDR1 and CDR2: LGHDT, YNNKEL (reference sequence). V lost 0 bases and J lost 2, with 10 bases in between. CDR3 DNA: TGTGCCAGCAGCCAAGACGGTCGAAGAAACACTGAAGCTTTCTTT. Translated, it gives CASSQDGRRNTEAFF.

The CDR3 spells CASSSGQILYGYTF. CDR3 nucleotides: TGCGCCAGCAGCTCAGGACAGATCCTCTATGGCTACACCTTC. This chain uses TRBV5-1 with TRBJ1-2; weak D call: TRBD1 (6 bases). Trimming took off 3 bases at V and 4 bases at J, with 13 bases between the two ends. The CDR3 is 14 residues long. Germline V gene data show CDR1 as SGHRS and CDR2 as YFSETQ.

The rearrangement links TRBV11-2 to TRBJ2-7; 8 nucleotides line up with TRBD1. Per the germline V gene, CDR1 is SGHAT and CDR2 is FQNNGV. This CDR3 has 17 residues. V was pared by 5 bases and J by 4 bases, with 16 bases of the junction left unmatched. CDR3 region: CASSPRDRRPREYEQYF. The DNA for the CDR3 is TGTGCCAGCAGCCCTCGGGACAGGAGACCGCGCGAGTACGAGCAGTACTTC.

The chain combines TRBV2 with TRBJ2-7, with 9 bases lining up with TRBD1. The CDR3 has 15 amino acids. Germline assignment: CDR1 SNHLY and CDR2 FYNNEI. V shed 3 bases, J shed 3 bases, and the junction held 6 bases outside the gene matches. Here the CDR3 reads CASSDEGTGNYEQYF. CDR3 DNA sequence: TGTGCCAGCAGTGATGAAGGGACAGGGAACTACGAGCAGTACTTC.

In its sample, this clone was seen once. The chain carries TRBV6-4 and TRBJ2-2; possible D gene TRBD1, 5 bases. Trimming cost V 2 bases and J 7 bases, with 14 bases left between them. The CDR3 sequence is 15 residues long. The germline V gene has CDR1 MRHNA and CDR2 SNTAGT. This CDR3 is CASSDGSMQGGELFF. CDR3 nucleotide sequence: TGTGCCAGCAGTGACGGATCAATGCAGGGCGGGGAGCTGTTTTTT.

This chain uses TRBV7-9 with TRBJ1-4; 11 nucleotides match TRBD1. Germline trimming cut 5 bases from V and 0 bases from J; bases unmatched to any gene: 5. This CDR3 contains 17 residues. The germline V gene encodes CDR1 SEHNR and CDR2 FQNEAQ (reference sequence). The CDR3 coding sequence is TGTGCCAGCAGCCGGGACAGGGGGGTTGCAACTAATGAAAAACTGTTTTTT. Translated, it gives CASSRDRGVATNEKLFF. The complete variable domain, with remaining parts taken from reference TRBV7-9 and TRBJ1-4, reads DTGVSQNPRHKITKRGQNVTFRCDPISEHNRLYWYRQTLGQGPEFLTYFQNEAQLEKSRLLSDRFSAERPKGSFSTLEIQRTEQGDSAMYLCASSRDRGVATNEKLFFGSGTQLSVL.

V and J are TRBV2 and TRBJ2-5, with TRBD1 identical over 10 bases. Germline V gives CDR1 SNHLY, CDR2 FYNNEI. This CDR3 has 14 amino acids. Trimming at V came to 5 bases and at J to 5 bases, leaving 5 bases not matched to a gene. The DNA for the CDR3 is TGTGCCAGCAGTCCGGGACAGGGGTGGGAGACCCAGTACTTC. It specifies CASSPGQGWETQYF.

Only a few counts were recorded for this clone. The chain links TRBV5-6 to TRBJ2-7; D is perhaps TRBD2 (5 bases). CDR1 and CDR2 from the germline V gene are SGHDT and YYEEEE. This CDR3 is 11 amino acids long. Trimming pared 2 bases from V and 7 bases from J, leaving 7 bases between. The CDR3: CASSLTGEQYF. DNA of the CDR3: TGTGCCAGCAGCTTAACGGGGGAGCAGTACTTC. The full variable domain, its missing parts supplied by reference TRBV5-6 and TRBJ2-7, is DAGVTQSPTHLIKTRGQQVTLRCSPKSGHDTVSWYQQALGQGPQFIFQYYEEEERQRGNFPDRFSGHQFPNYSSELNVNALLLGDSALYLCASSLTGEQYFGPGTRLTVT.